These 30 T cell receptor beta chains were all obtained from the same sample, sequenced in a study of blood T cell repertoires in COVID-19. Assay: immunoSEQ multiplex PCR; the TCRdb copy retains only in-frame clones and omits some. The sample consists of roughly 82,000 clones, around four fifths of them appearing once. The material sequenced was peripheral blood. All receptors come from a woman aged 60-75 years with acute or convalescent COVID-19.

This chain links TRBV11-3 with TRBJ2-1; TRBD1 is a possible D gene (5 bases). Per germline, CDR1 SGHNT and CDR2 YENEEA. The CDR3 covers 15 residues. The germline V and J ends were trimmed by 6 bases and 5 bases, with 17 bases remaining between them. CDR3 protein: CASRISTASDNEQFF. The CDR3, as DNA: TGTGCCAGCAGGATATCGACAGCGAGCGACAATGAGCAGTTCTTC.

The V gene is TRBV5-1, the J gene TRBJ2-1; the match to TRBD2 covers 7 bases. Trimming cost V 0 bases and J 3 bases; bases outside gene matches: 3. The CDR3 is 15 residues long. CDR1 and CDR2 (germline): SGHRS, YFSETQ. The CDR3 coding sequence is TGCGCCAGCAGCTTGGTGCCGGGGGGCTACAATGAGCAGTTCTTC. This gives the protein CASSLVPGGYNEQFF.

This sequence joins TRBV11-3 and TRBJ1-2, with D uncertain. This CDR3 has 14 amino acids. Trimming took 3 bases from V and 4 from J, leaving 12 bases between them. From germline, CDR1 is SGHNT and CDR2 YENEEA. CDR3 DNA: TGTGCCAGCAGCTTTGGTGGAGATTCCTATGGCTACACCTTC. Residues: CASSFGGDSYGYTF.

The gene calls are TRBV24-1 and TRBJ2-3, with D maybe TRBD2 (5 bases). Germline CDR1 reads KGHDR; CDR2 reads SFDVKD. Trimming left V 7 bases short and J 1 base short, with 11 bases between. This CDR3 region has 14 residues. The CDR3 DNA sequence: TGTGCCACCAGGGAGAGCGGACGCACAGATACGCAGTATTTT. This sequence encodes CATRESGRTDTQYF.

V and J are TRBV4-3 and TRBJ2-3; the match to TRBD2 covers 12 bases. Germline-derived CDR1 and CDR2 are LGHNA and YSLEER. The CDR3 contains 16 residues. After removal of 3 bases from V and 2 bases from J, the junction contained 3 bases not matched to a gene. The CDR3 DNA sequence: TGCGCCAGCAGCCAGGGGACTAGCGGGCTCACAGATACGCAGTATTTT. This codes for CASSQGTSGLTDTQYF.

This clone was recorded a few times. V gene TRBV7-2 combines with J gene TRBJ1-2; maybe TRBD1 (6 bases). The CDR3 totals 15 residues. V was pared by 1 base and J by 4 bases, with 13 bases between. Germline CDR1 is SGHTA and CDR2 is FQGNSA. CDR3 loop: CASSLEPGVAYGYTF. The DNA for the CDR3 is TGTGCCAGCAGCTTAGAGCCAGGGGTGGCCTATGGCTACACCTTC. Using reference TRBV7-2 and TRBJ1-2 for the parts outside the CDR3, the full variable domain is GAGVSQSPSNKVTEKGKDVELRCDPISGHTALYWYRQSLGQGLEFLIYFQGNSAPDKSGLPSDRFSAERTGGSVSTLTIQRTQQEDSAVYLCASSLEPGVAYGYTFGSGTRLTVV.

J is TRBJ1-5 and V is TRBV10-3, with D maybe TRBD1 (5 bases). Germline V gene sequence: CDR1 ENHRY, CDR2 SYGVKD. This CDR3 is built from 13 residues. Deletions cut 7 bases from V and 4 bases from J, with 11 bases between. CDR3 nucleotide sequence: TGTGCCATCATGGACGGGGGGAATCAGCCCCAGCATTTT. Its translation is CAIMDGGNQPQHF.

This clone has a handful of counts. The chain employs TRBV28 and TRBJ1-5, with D tentatively TRBD1 (5 bases). Deletions cut 3 bases from V and 9 bases from J, with 9 bases between. The CDR3 totals 12 residues. CDR1 MDHEN and CDR2 SYDVKM come from the germline V gene. Here the CDR3 DNA reads TGTGCCAGCAGTTTGCCTAGGGGGCCCCAGCATTTT. This sequence encodes CASSLPRGPQHF. The full variable domain, rest sourced from reference TRBV28 and TRBJ1-5, is DVKVTQSSRYLVKRTGEKVFLECVQDMDHENMFWYRQDPGLGLRLIYFSYDVKMKEKGDIPEGYSVSREKKERFSLILESASTNQTSMYLCASSLPRGPQHFGDGTRLSIL.

The chain recombines TRBV7-2 with TRBJ1-5, with unresolved D. CDR3 size: 15 residues. The germline gives CDR1 SGHTA, CDR2 FQGNSA. V shed 1 base and J shed 0 bases, with 7 bases lying between them. The CDR3 here is CASSLDRISNQPQHF. The CDR3, as DNA: TGTGCCAGCAGCTTAGACAGAATTAGCAATCAGCCCCAGCATTTT.

This chain uses TRBV10-3 with TRBJ1-1; D might be TRBD1 (5 bases). This CDR3 comprises 18 residues. Germline V CDR1 and CDR2: ENHRY, SYGVKD. The V end lost 0 bases, the J end lost 0 bases, and 17 bases lay between the germline ends. The CDR3: CAISESKGAQGLNTEAFF. The CDR3 DNA reads TGTGCCATCAGTGAGTCGAAAGGGGCGCAAGGGTTGAACACTGAAGCTTTCTTT.

J is TRBJ2-2 and V is TRBV5-1, with D possibly being TRBD2 (6 bases). Trimming shortened V by 1 base and J by 8 bases, and 15 bases separated the two germline ends. CDR1 is SGHRS and CDR2 is YFSETQ in the germline V gene. The CDR3 consists of 15 residues. This chain's CDR3 is CASSLRERIRGELFF. In DNA, the CDR3 is TGCGCCAGCAGCTTGCGGGAGCGGATTCGAGGGGAGCTGTTTTTT.

The chain combines TRBV10-3 with TRBJ2-3; 11 nucleotides align to TRBD2. CDR3 length equals 15 residues. From germline, CDR1 is ENHRY and CDR2 SYGVKD. Trimming at V came to 4 bases and at J to 6 bases, leaving 6 bases not matched to a gene. The CDR3 region has the DNA TGTGCCATCAGTGGTACCACTAGCGGGAGTGATACGCAGTATTTT. Its protein is CAISGTTSGSDTQYF.

The chain joins TRBV18 to TRBJ2-7; D is ambiguous. The CDR3 is made up of 14 amino acids. The germline gives CDR1 KGHSH, CDR2 LQKENI. The germline V and J ends were trimmed by 5 bases and 0 bases, with 11 bases remaining between them. CDR3: CASSGPLGSYEQYF. The CDR3 region has the DNA TGTGCCAGCTCAGGCCCCCTAGGCTCCTACGAGCAGTACTTC. The full variable domain, in which reference TRBV18 and TRBJ2-7 provide the parts outside the CDR3, is NAGVMQNPRHLVRRRGQEARLRCSPMKGHSHVYWYRQLPEEGLKFMVYLQKENIIDESGMPKERFSAEFPKEGPSILRIQQVVRGDSAAYFCASSGPLGSYEQYFGPGTRLTVT.

The gene calls are TRBV9 and TRBJ1-1, with 8 bases identical to TRBD1. The germline V gene has CDR1 SGDLS and CDR2 YYNGEE. The CDR3 totals 15 residues. Germline trimming cut 2 bases from V and 1 base from J; bases unmatched to any gene: 4. This CDR3 reads CASSVADRGNTEAFF. CDR3 DNA: TGTGCCAGCAGCGTCGCCGACAGGGGGAACACTGAAGCTTTCTTT.

In DNA form, the CDR3 reads TGCAGTGCTAGTCGTCAAGGCAGGGACTTCTATGGCTACACCTTC. Translated, it gives CSASRQGRDFYGYTF. This chain joins TRBV20-1 and TRBJ1-2, with D possibly TRBD1 on 5 matching bases. The CDR3 sequence is 15 residues long. Germline CDR1 is DFQATT and CDR2 is SNEGSKA (reference sequence). Trimming removed 3 bases from V and 4 bases from J, with 18 bases in between.

The chain links TRBV28 to TRBJ2-7; 10 nucleotides line up with TRBD1. CDR3 size: 15 residues. Unmatched junction bases numbered 10, after V lost 5 bases and J lost 6 bases. Per germline, CDR1 MDHEN and CDR2 SYDVKM. The CDR3 protein is CASSPPGTGVGEQYF. The CDR3 region has the DNA TGTGCCAGCAGTCCCCCCGGGACAGGGGTGGGCGAGCAGTACTTC.

The chain links TRBV19 to TRBJ2-5; 7 bases map to TRBD2. Germline loops: CDR1 LNHDA, CDR2 SQIVND (reference sequence). The CDR3 runs to 12 residues. The trim removed 6 bases at V and 4 bases at J, leaving 2 bases unmatched. CDR3 residues: CASRRGLETQYF. DNA of the CDR3: TGTGCCAGTAGGCGGGGGTTAGAGACCCAGTACTTC.

V and J are TRBV3-1 (or the pseudogene TRBV3-2) and TRBJ2-1; 12 bases line up with TRBD2. CDR3 length equals 17 residues. CDR1 and CDR2 from the germline V gene are LGHDT and YNNKEL (reference sequence). Trimming at V came to 2 bases and at J to 2 bases, leaving 4 bases not matched to a gene. The CDR3, as DNA: TGTGCCAGCAGCCAATGGACTAGCGGGATCCCCTACAATGAGCAGTTCTTC. Its protein product is CASSQWTSGIPYNEQFF.

This clone was observed once. The chain employs TRBV20-1 and TRBJ1-2; D not certain. The CDR3 consists of 11 residues. Germline V gene lookup returns CDR1 DFQATT and CDR2 SNEGSKA (reference sequence). With 3 bases removed from V and 3 bases from J, the gap between germline ends came to 5 bases. CDR3 sequence reads: CSASTDYGYTF. DNA of the CDR3: TGCAGTGCTAGTACAGACTATGGCTACACCTTC.

V is TRBV4-2 and J is TRBJ1-2; a weak D match, TRBD1 (6 bases). This CDR3 region has 15 residues. The germline gives CDR1 LGHNA, CDR2 YNFKEQ. Trimming took off 2 bases at V and 2 bases at J, with 12 bases between the two ends. CDR3 in DNA: TGTGCCAGCAGCCAACGGACAGAGAGAAACTATGGCTACACCTTC. This sequence encodes CASSQRTERNYGYTF.

This rearrangement joins TRBV11-3 to TRBJ1-6; a possible D gene is TRBD1 (6 bases). This CDR3 has 14 residues. The germline gives CDR1 SGHNT, CDR2 YENEEA. V was cut by 6 bases and J by 7 bases, with 13 bases left in between. CDR3 residues: CASRIRQENSPLHF. In DNA, the CDR3 is TGTGCCAGCAGAATCCGACAGGAGAATTCACCCCTCCACTTT.

The chain carries TRBV6-6 and TRBJ2-7, with D unclear. The ends were cut back, 4 bases at V and 0 bases at J, with 13 bases in the middle. Germline CDR1 reads MNHNY; CDR2 reads SVGAGI (reference sequence). The CDR3 is 15 amino acids. The CDR3 nucleotides are TGTGCCAGCAGTTCCCCCCAGTTCAGCTCCTACGAGCAGTACTTC. It specifies CASSSPQFSSYEQYF.

The CDR3 DNA sequence: TGTGCCAGCAGCCAAGATATGAACGGGGACTATGGCTACACCTTC. It is translated as CASSQDMNGDYGYTF. The chain links TRBV4-2 to TRBJ1-2, with no clear D. Germline CDR1 is LGHNA and CDR2 is YNFKEQ. The CDR3 covers 15 residues. The germline V and J ends were trimmed by 0 bases and 3 bases, with 11 bases remaining between them.

V is TRBV19 and J is TRBJ1-4; D unresolved. The CDR3 is 12 amino acids. Deletions cut 7 bases from V and 8 bases from J, with 11 bases between. CDR1 and CDR2 (germline): LNHDA, SQIVND (reference sequence). Here the CDR3 DNA reads TGTGCCAGTACCAGCGGGCGGGAAAAACTGTTTTTT. Amino acids: CASTSGREKLFF.

V and J are TRBV5-4 and TRBJ2-7; the match to TRBD2 covers 9 bases. J was trimmed by 2 bases and V by 2 bases; bases with no gene match: 5. This CDR3 spans 15 amino acids. Germline V CDR1 and CDR2: SGHNT, YYREEE (reference sequence). The CDR3 sequence: CASSFLAGAPYEQYF. The CDR3 coding sequence is TGTGCCAGCAGCTTTTTAGCGGGAGCTCCCTACGAGCAGTACTTC.

The gene calls are TRBV30 and TRBJ2-5; D uncertain. This CDR3 is 13 amino acids long. The V end was cut by 4 bases, the J end by 2 bases, with 11 bases between. Germline CDR1 GTSNPN, CDR2 SVGIG (reference sequence). The CDR3 DNA reads TGTGCCTGGAATTCGCAGATACAAGAGACCCAGTACTTC. It is translated as CAWNSQIQETQYF.

The J gene is TRBJ1-2, the V gene TRBV18; tentatively, D is TRBD1 (5 bases). This CDR3 is 16 amino acids long. The V and J ends lost 3 bases and 6 bases respectively, with 20 bases between them. The V gene's germline CDR1 is KGHSH and CDR2 LQKENI. The CDR3 reads CASSPGLWEAGNGYTF. The CDR3 DNA reads TGTGCCAGCTCACCGGGCTTATGGGAGGCAGGGAATGGCTACACCTTC.

This chain connects TRBV5-1 to TRBJ2-7; 10 bases line up with TRBD2. Germline V gives CDR1 SGHRS, CDR2 YFSETQ. CDR3 size: 17 residues. Trimming removed 4 bases from V and 0 bases from J; junction bases left unmatched: 10. The CDR3, as DNA: TGCGCCAGCAGCCTCACTCCTGGACTAGCGGCCTCCTACGAGCAGTACTTC. Protein: CASSLTPGLAASYEQYF.

This clone came up once. CDR3 sequence (DNA): TGTGCCAGTAAGGGCAGCGGGGGGACTGAAGCTTTCTTT. It specifies CASKGSGGTEAFF. The chain has TRBV19 and TRBJ1-1; D possibly corresponds to TRBD1 (5 bases). The CDR3 has 13 amino acids. V lost 7 bases and J 5 bases, leaving 14 bases between the germline ends. The germline V gene has CDR1 LNHDA and CDR2 SQIVND (reference sequence).

This clone has a single count. The chain is built from TRBV30 and TRBJ2-7, with 9 positions matching TRBD1. Per the germline V gene, CDR1 is GTSNPN and CDR2 is SVGIG (reference sequence). This CDR3 is built from 14 residues. V gave up 3 bases and J gave up 3 bases; unmatched junction bases: 6. CDR3 region: CAWRAGTGSYEQYF. CDR3 bases: TGTGCCTGGAGGGCAGGGACAGGGAGCTACGAGCAGTACTTC.